Listed here is a single T cell receptor beta chain. Its specificity is unknown. This specimen belongs to a study of cytomegalovirus exposure and HLA in healthy donors. Primers: 60 Vbeta forward and 13 Jbeta reverse. Assay: immunoSEQ multiplex PCR; the TCRdb copy retains only in-frame clones and omits some. The table lists about 180,000 clones, 84% of them singletons, with around 5% in the top ten. This CDR3 has 14 residues. Trimming cost V 5 bases and J 3 bases; bases outside gene matches: 4. CDR1 MNHEY and CDR2 SMNVEV come from the germline V gene (reference sequence). Points from the study as a whole: TRBV6-2, TRBV6-3 and other indistinguishable V segments were excluded. Upon later analysis, HLA-associated TCR beta chains proved more clonally expanded than other, equally common chains. Reports state that TCR beta sequences accurately predicted most subjects' HLA-A and HLA-B alleles. In a later analysis, across HLA loci, associated TCR counts were highest for DRB1, lowest for HLA-C.

The chain combines TRBV27 with TRBJ1-1; 9 bases fit TRBD1. The sample was PBMCs. The clonotype originates from a girl between 5 and 17 years old in good health and CMV-seropositive. The CDR3 protein is CASSTRTGDTEAFF. The CDR3, as DNA: TGTGCCAGCAGTACGAGGACAGGGGACACTGAAGCTTTCTTT.